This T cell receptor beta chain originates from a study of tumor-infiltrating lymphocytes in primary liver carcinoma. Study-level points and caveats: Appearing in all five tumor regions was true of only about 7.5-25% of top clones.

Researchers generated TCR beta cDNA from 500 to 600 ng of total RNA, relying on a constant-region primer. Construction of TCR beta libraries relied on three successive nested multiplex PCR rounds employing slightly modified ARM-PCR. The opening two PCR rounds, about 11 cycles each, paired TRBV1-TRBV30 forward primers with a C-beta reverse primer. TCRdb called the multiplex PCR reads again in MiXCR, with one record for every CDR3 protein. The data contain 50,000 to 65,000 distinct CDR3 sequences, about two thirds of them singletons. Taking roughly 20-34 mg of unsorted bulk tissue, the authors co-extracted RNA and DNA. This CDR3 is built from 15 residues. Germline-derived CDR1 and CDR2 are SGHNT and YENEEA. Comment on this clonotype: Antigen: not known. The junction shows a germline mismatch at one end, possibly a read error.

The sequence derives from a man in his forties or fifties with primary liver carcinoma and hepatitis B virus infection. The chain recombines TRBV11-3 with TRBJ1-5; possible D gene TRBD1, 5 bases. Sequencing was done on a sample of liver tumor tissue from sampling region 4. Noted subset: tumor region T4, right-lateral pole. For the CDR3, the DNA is TGTGCCAGCAACTTAGATCTGGGGGTGCCTCAGCCCCAGCATTTT. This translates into CASNLDLGVPQPQHF.